Detailed here is one T cell receptor (beta chain). Germline-derived CDR1 and CDR2 are GTSNPN and SVGIG (reference sequence). The CDR3 is 16 amino acids. Trimming cost V 3 bases and J 2 bases; bases outside gene matches: 10. In the authors' methods: Cell counts per sample came from amplifying reference gene primers. Repertoires were generated with immunoSEQ multiplex PCR, while TCRdb's copy carries only in-frame clones and drops some. V and J calls and clone size are those listed in that table; D and trimming were worked out from the DNA. The sample yields fewer than 250,000 clones, roughly 80% seen once. This entry belongs to a study of blood T cell repertoires in COVID-19. Study-wide background: There were acute and convalescent COVID-19 samples, and they came from the United States, Italy and Spain. PBMCs, B-cell-depleted T cells, or T cells were the source of the cDNA or gDNA that made up the material.

The sequencing sample was made of peripheral blood. V is TRBV30 and J is TRBJ2-3, with 8 positions matching TRBD2. This sequence originates from a woman between 40 and 50 years old with active or convalescent COVID-19. The CDR3 region has the DNA TGTGCCTGGAGCACTAGCGGAACCGGGTCCACAGATACGCAGTATTTT. Protein: CAWSTSGTGSTDTQYF.